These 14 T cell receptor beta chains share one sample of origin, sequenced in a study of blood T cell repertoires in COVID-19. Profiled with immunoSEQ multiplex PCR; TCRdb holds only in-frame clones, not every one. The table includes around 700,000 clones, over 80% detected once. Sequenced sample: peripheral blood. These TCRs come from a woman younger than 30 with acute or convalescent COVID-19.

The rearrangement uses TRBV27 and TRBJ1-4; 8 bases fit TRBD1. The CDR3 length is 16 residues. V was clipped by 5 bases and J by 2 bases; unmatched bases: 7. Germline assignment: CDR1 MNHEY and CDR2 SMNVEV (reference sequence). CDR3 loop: CASSTQGARTNEKLFF. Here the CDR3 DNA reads TGTGCCAGCAGTACGCAGGGGGCAAGGACTAATGAAAAACTGTTTTTT. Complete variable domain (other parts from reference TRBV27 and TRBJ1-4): EAQVTQNPRYLITVTGKKLTVTCSQNMNHEYMSWYRQDPGLGLRQIYYSMNVEVTDKGDVPEGYKVSRKEKRNFPLILESPSPNQTSLYFCASSTQGARTNEKLFFGSGTQLSVL.

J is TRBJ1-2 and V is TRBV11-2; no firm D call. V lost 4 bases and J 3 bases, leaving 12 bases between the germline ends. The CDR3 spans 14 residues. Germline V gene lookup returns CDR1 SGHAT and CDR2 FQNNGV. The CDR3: CASSSRWVDYGYTF. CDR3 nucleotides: TGTGCCAGCAGCTCCAGGTGGGTTGACTATGGCTACACCTTC.

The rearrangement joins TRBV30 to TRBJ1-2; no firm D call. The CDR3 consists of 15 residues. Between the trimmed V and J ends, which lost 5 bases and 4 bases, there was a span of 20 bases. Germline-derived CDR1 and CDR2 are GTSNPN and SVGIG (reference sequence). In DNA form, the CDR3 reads TGTGCCTGGGTCCAGGAGGTTGATCGGACCTATGGCTACACCTTC. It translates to CAWVQEVDRTYGYTF.

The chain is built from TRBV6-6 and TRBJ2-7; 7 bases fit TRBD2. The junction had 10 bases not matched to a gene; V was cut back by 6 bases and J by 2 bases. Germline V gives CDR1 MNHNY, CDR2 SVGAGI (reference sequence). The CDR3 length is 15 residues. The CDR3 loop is CASSPWGGSAYEQYF. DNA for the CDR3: TGTGCCAGCAGCCCTTGGGGGGGGTCAGCCTACGAGCAGTACTTC.

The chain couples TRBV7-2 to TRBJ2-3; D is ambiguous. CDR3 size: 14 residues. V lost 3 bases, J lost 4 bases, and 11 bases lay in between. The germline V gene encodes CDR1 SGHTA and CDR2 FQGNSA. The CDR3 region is CASSLSSPPDTQYF. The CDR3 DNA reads TGTGCCAGCAGCTTGAGTAGCCCCCCAGATACGCAGTATTTT.

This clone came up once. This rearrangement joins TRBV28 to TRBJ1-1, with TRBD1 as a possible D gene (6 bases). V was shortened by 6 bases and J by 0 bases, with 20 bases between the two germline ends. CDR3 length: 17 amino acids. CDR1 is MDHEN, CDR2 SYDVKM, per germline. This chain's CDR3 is CASSPPGGALMNTEAFF. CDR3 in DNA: TGTGCCAGCAGCCCTCCGGGGGGGGCCCTTATGAACACTGAAGCTTTCTTT.

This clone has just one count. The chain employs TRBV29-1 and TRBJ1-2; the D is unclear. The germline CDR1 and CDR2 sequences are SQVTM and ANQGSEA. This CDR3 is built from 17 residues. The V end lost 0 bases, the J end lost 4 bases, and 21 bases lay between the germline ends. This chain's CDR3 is CSVEELGVEQSGYGYTF. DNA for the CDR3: TGCAGCGTTGAAGAATTGGGTGTTGAACAAAGCGGCTATGGCTACACCTTC. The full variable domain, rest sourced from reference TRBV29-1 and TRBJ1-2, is SAVISQKPSRDICQRGTSLTIQCQVDSQVTMMFWYRQQPGQSLTLIATANQGSEATYESGFVIDKFPISRPNLTFSTLTVSNMSPEDSSIYLCSVEELGVEQSGYGYTFGSGTRLTVV.

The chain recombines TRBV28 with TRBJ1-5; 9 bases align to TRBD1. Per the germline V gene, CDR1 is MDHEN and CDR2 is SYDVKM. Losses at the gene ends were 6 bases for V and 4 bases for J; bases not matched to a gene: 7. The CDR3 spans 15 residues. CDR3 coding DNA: TGTGCCAGCAGAACGGGGACAGGGTTAAATCAGCCCCAGCATTTT. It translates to CASRTGTGLNQPQHF.

The CDR3 loop reads CASSGTQGRNVRNEKLFF. In DNA, the CDR3 is TGTGCCAGCAGCGGCACACAGGGGAGGAACGTAAGAAATGAAAAACTGTTTTTT. The chain couples TRBV5-6 to TRBJ1-4; 7 bases are a match to TRBD1. Germline-derived CDR1 and CDR2 are SGHDT and YYEEEE. This CDR3 comprises 18 residues. The ends lost 4 bases at V and 5 bases at J; junction bases unmatched: 17.

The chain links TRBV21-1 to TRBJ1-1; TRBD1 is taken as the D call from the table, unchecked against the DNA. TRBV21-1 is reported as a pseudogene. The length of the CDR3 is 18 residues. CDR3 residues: CASSKRAGSRLGNTEAFF. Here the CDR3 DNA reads TGTGCCAGCAGCAAACGAGCAGGGTCGCGCCTGGGGAACACTGAAGCTTTCTTT.

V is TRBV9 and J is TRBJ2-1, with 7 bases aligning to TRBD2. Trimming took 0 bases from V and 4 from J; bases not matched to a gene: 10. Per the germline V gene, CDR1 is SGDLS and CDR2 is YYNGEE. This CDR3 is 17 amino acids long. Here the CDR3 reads CASSVDSSGALYNEQFF. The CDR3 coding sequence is TGTGCCAGCAGCGTAGATTCGAGCGGGGCGCTTTACAATGAGCAGTTCTTC.

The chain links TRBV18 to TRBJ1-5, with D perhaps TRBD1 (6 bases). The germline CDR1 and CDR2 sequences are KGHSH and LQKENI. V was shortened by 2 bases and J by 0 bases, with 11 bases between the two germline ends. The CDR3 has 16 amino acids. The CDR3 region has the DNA TGTGCCAGCTCACCAGGGGGGGGCTATAGCAATCAGCCCCAGCATTTT. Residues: CASSPGGGYSNQPQHF.

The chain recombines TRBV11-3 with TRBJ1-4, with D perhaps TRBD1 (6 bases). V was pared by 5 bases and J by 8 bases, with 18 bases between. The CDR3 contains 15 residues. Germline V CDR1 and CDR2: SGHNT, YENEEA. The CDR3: CASSRRTGTQEKLFF. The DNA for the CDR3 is TGTGCCAGCAGCCGCCGAACCGGGACACAGGAAAAACTGTTTTTT. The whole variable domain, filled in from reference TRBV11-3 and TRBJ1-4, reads EAGVVQSPRYKIIEKKQPVAFWCNPISGHNTLYWYLQNLGQGPELLIRYENEEAVDDSQLPKDRFSAERLKGVDSTLKIQPAELGDSAVYLCASSRRTGTQEKLFFGSGTQLSVL.

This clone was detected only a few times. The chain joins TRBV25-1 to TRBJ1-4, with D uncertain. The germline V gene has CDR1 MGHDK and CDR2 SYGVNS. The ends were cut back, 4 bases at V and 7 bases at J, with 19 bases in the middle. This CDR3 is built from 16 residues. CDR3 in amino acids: CASSVPRARGREKLFF. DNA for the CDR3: TGTGCCAGCAGTGTTCCCCGGGCCAGAGGGCGTGAAAAACTGTTTTTT.